This record concerns one T cell receptor beta chain sequence. The target antigen is unknown. This sample was taken from a study of beta chain features in type 1 diabetes. Findings and limits, study-wide: Shortening of TCRB CDR3s, moderate but significant, appeared in all four CD4+ subsets of Type 1 diabetes patients. PCR might preferentially amplify shorter templates, equally in patients and controls.

Purity of each sorted population was above 95%. Investigators reverse transcribed all isolated RNA, so they sequenced expressed TCRB transcripts. Sequencing used immunoSEQ multiplex PCR; TCRdb keeps in-frame clones, though not all of them. In the table there are around 250,000 clones, 11% to 15% of which are singletons. Trimming cost V 4 bases and J 4 bases, with 14 bases left between them. Germline V gene data show CDR1 as SGHNT and CDR2 as YYREEE (reference sequence). The CDR3 covers 14 residues. The clonotype comes from a woman in her thirties or forties in good health. Sequenced material: naive CD4+ T cells from blood. This chain joins TRBV5-4 and TRBJ2-5; a weak D match, TRBD1 (5 bases). CDR3 DNA: TGTGCCAGCAGCCCGCCGGACACCCCAGAGACCCAGTACTTC. Its translation: CASSPPDTPETQYF.